Presented here are 18 T cell receptor beta chains from one specimen sequenced in a study of blood T cell repertoires in COVID-19. Only in-frame clones appear in the TCRdb table, and some are missing; sequencing was by immunoSEQ multiplex PCR. The sample yields roughly 260,000 clones, around 82% seen once. The sequenced material came from peripheral blood. These TCRs come from a woman older than 75 with active or convalescent COVID-19.

This clone showed up just a few times. The gene calls are TRBV3-1 (or the pseudogene TRBV3-2) and TRBJ2-5, with 7 positions matching TRBD2. The germline CDR1 and CDR2 sequences are LGHDT and YNNKEL (reference sequence). The CDR3 consists of 17 residues. V lost 0 bases, J lost 4 bases, and 11 bases stayed unmatched. CDR3 protein: CASSQDGEGSLRETQYF. The CDR3 region has the DNA TGTGCCAGCAGCCAAGATGGGGAGGGTAGCCTTCGAGAGACCCAGTACTTC.

This clone was seen once. V is TRBV15 and J is TRBJ2-1; 13 bases fit TRBD2. CDR1 is LNHNV, CDR2 YYDKDF, per germline (reference sequence). CDR3 length: 17 amino acids. Trimming at V came to 0 bases and at J to 3 bases, leaving 2 bases not matched to a gene. CDR3: CATSRERLAGGYNEQFF. The CDR3 DNA reads as TGTGCCACCAGCAGAGAAAGACTAGCGGGGGGCTACAATGAGCAGTTCTTC.

V is TRBV19 and J is TRBJ1-2; D may be TRBD1 (6 bases). The ends were cut back, 4 bases at V and 2 bases at J, with 11 bases in the middle. This CDR3 region has 14 residues. Germline CDR1 LNHDA, CDR2 SQIVND (reference sequence). The CDR3 coding sequence is TGTGCCAGTAGTAGACTGGACAGCAACTATGGCTACACCTTC. This sequence encodes CASSRLDSNYGYTF.

This clone has just one count. The V call is TRBV2, the J call TRBJ2-3, with D possibly TRBD1 on 6 matching bases. The V gene's germline CDR1 is SNHLY and CDR2 FYNNEI. V lost 4 bases to trimming and J lost 2 bases, with 10 bases between them. CDR3 length equals 14 residues. CDR3 region: CASSGTASTDTQYF. CDR3 sequence (DNA): TGTGCCAGCAGTGGGACAGCATCCACAGATACGCAGTATTTT.

J is TRBJ1-6 and V is TRBV5-8; no definite D call. The CDR3 sequence is 15 residues long. Germline values: CDR1 SGHTS, CDR2 YDEGEE. Deletions cut 4 bases from V and 7 bases from J, with 15 bases between. The CDR3 DNA follows: TGTGCCAGCAGCAGAAAGGAGATAATGAATTCACCCCTCCACTTT. Protein: CASSRKEIMNSPLHF. The full variable domain, its missing parts supplied by reference TRBV5-8 and TRBJ1-6, is EAGVTQSPTHLIKTRGQQATLRCSPISGHTSVYWYQQALGLGLQFLLWYDEGEERNRGNFPPRFSGRQFPNYSSELNVNALELEDSALYLCASSRKEIMNSPLHFGNGTRLTVT.

This rearrangement joins TRBV4-1 to TRBJ1-1, with 8 positions matching TRBD1. The ends lost 4 bases at V and 5 bases at J; junction bases unmatched: 6. CDR1 is MGHRA and CDR2 is YSYEKL in the germline V gene. The CDR3 has 14 residues. The CDR3 sequence: CASSPGQGGTEAFF. The CDR3 DNA sequence: TGCGCCAGCAGCCCCGGACAGGGAGGGACTGAAGCTTTCTTT.

This chain joins TRBV5-1 and TRBJ1-5, with D perhaps matching TRBD1 (6 bases). There are 16 residues in the CDR3. CDR1 is SGHRS, CDR2 YFSETQ, per germline. With 1 base removed from V and 2 bases from J, the gap between germline ends came to 13 bases. CDR3 amino acids: CASSLNGGGGNQPQHF. For the CDR3, the DNA is TGCGCCAGCAGCTTGAACGGCGGGGGCGGCAATCAGCCCCAGCATTTT.

The J gene is TRBJ2-1, the V gene TRBV28; a weak D match, TRBD2 (5 bases). V gave up 2 bases and J gave up 4 bases, with 9 bases separating them. The germline V gene encodes CDR1 MDHEN and CDR2 SYDVKM. The CDR3 runs 14 residues. CDR3 in DNA: TGTGCCAGCAGTTTAGAGGGAGCTTACAATGAGCAGTTCTTC. It translates to CASSLEGAYNEQFF. Together with reference TRBV28 and TRBJ2-1, the CDR3 gives the full variable domain: DVKVTQSSRYLVKRTGEKVFLECVQDMDHENMFWYRQDPGLGLRLIYFSYDVKMKEKGDIPEGYSVSREKKERFSLILESASTNQTSMYLCASSLEGAYNEQFFGPGTRLTVL.

This chain joins TRBV5-8 and TRBJ2-1, with TRBD2 matching over 12 bases. The CDR3 sequence is 16 residues long. Germline V gives CDR1 SGHTS, CDR2 YDEGEE. Losses at the gene ends were 6 bases for V and 4 bases for J; bases not matched to a gene: 8. CDR3 in amino acids: CASTHLAGGPYNEQFF. CDR3 sequence (DNA): TGTGCCAGCACCCATCTAGCGGGAGGGCCTTACAATGAGCAGTTCTTC.

On this clone: The sample has other DNA sequences that encode this CDR3 too. The chain links TRBV20-1 to TRBJ1-1, with D possibly matching TRBD1 (5 bases). Per germline, CDR1 DFQATT and CDR2 SNEGSKA (reference sequence). Trimming removed 3 bases from V and 2 bases from J, with 13 bases in between. This CDR3 has 14 residues. The CDR3 protein is CSASSGGGNTEAFF. The CDR3 DNA follows: TGCAGTGCTAGTTCGGGGGGGGGTAACACTGAAGCTTTCTTT.

V and J are TRBV6-2 or TRBV6-3 and TRBJ2-4, with D maybe TRBD2 (6 bases). V was shortened by 2 bases and J by 2 bases, with 10 bases between the two germline ends. Germline V gene lookup returns CDR1 MNHEY and CDR2 SVGEGT. This CDR3 comprises 15 residues. The DNA for the CDR3 is TGTGCCAGCAGTTACGGGGGACTCTCCAAAAACATTCAGTACTTC. This encodes CASSYGGLSKNIQYF.

J is TRBJ2-7 and V is TRBV28; TRBD2 aligns across 8 bases. CDR3 size: 13 residues. CDR1 and CDR2 from the germline V gene are MDHEN and SYDVKM. V shed 5 bases, J shed 2 bases, and the junction held 2 bases outside the gene matches. The CDR3 sequence: CASSPGGAYEQYF. CDR3 in DNA: TGTGCCAGCAGTCCGGGGGGGGCCTACGAGCAGTACTTC.

CDR3 in DNA: TGTGCCAGTAGTATTCGGGGACAGGGGGGTCAGCCCCAGCATTTT. This translates into CASSIRGQGGQPQHF. The chain joins TRBV19 to TRBJ1-5; 11 bases line up with TRBD1. Germline V gives CDR1 LNHDA, CDR2 SQIVND (reference sequence). The CDR3 is made up of 15 amino acids. The trim removed 3 bases at V and 6 bases at J, leaving 4 bases unmatched.

The chain combines TRBV11-2 with TRBJ2-2, with 11 nucleotides matching TRBD2. J lost 2 bases, V lost 1 base, and 6 bases had no gene match. The CDR3 runs 18 residues. CDR1 and CDR2 from the germline V gene are SGHAT and FQNNGV. The CDR3 nucleotides read TGTGCCAGCAGCTTAGCTGCTAGCGGGAGGCTCAACACCGGGGAGCTGTTTTTT. Residues: CASSLAASGRLNTGELFF.

This clone was detected only a few times. The chain links TRBV28 to TRBJ1-2; perhaps TRBD1 as D (6 bases). The CDR3 loop spans 13 amino acids. The germline V and J ends were trimmed by 3 bases and 4 bases, with 9 bases remaining between them. Germline CDR1 is MDHEN and CDR2 is SYDVKM. The CDR3 DNA follows: TGTGCCAGCAGTTTGACAGGAATCTATGGCTACACCTTC. Amino acid sequence: CASSLTGIYGYTF.

J is TRBJ1-6 and V is TRBV18; 11 bases align to TRBD1. Trimming at V came to 5 bases and at J to 10 bases, leaving 13 bases not matched to a gene. Germline V lookup: CDR1 KGHSH, CDR2 LQKENI. This CDR3 spans 17 amino acids. The chain's CDR3 is CASSLNLGTGGSSPLHF. The CDR3 DNA reads TGTGCCAGCTCATTGAACCTTGGGACAGGGGGATCCTCACCCCTCCACTTT.

The chain links TRBV29-1 to TRBJ1-4; no clear D gene. Trimming shortened V by 6 bases and J by 8 bases, and 19 bases separated the two germline ends. The CDR3 extends over 14 amino acids. CDR1 SQVTM and CDR2 ANQGSEA come from the germline V gene. The CDR3 sequence: CSVREAGFREKLFF. CDR3 in DNA: TGCAGCGTCCGTGAAGCGGGGTTTAGGGAAAAACTGTTTTTT.

This CDR3 reads CASSIEQGILMTGELFF. The CDR3 nucleotides read TGCGCCAGCTCCATTGAACAGGGGATTCTTATGACCGGGGAGCTGTTTTTT. The rearrangement uses TRBV5-1 and TRBJ2-2; 7 positions agree with TRBD1. This CDR3 has 17 amino acids. Germline V gene lookup returns CDR1 SGHRS and CDR2 YFSETQ. Trimming cost V 7 bases and J 5 bases; bases outside gene matches: 17.